The 26 T cell receptor beta chains listed next were all sequenced from one sample in a study of cytomegalovirus exposure and HLA in healthy donors. 13 Jbeta primers and 60 Vbeta primers were used for the PCR. Clones were sequenced by immunoSEQ multiplex PCR, and TCRdb holds only the in-frame ones, with some missing. The repertoire includes 120,000 to 150,000 clones, around 78% of them detected once, and 1.6% sits in the top ten. The sample consisted of PBMCs. The receptors were sampled from a woman between 18 and 29 years old in good health and CMV-seronegative.

The V call is TRBV4-3, the J call TRBJ2-5; TRBD2 is a possible D gene (5 bases). Germline V gene data show CDR1 as LGHNA and CDR2 as YSLEER. V lost 4 bases and J 5 bases, leaving 11 bases between the germline ends. This CDR3 comprises 13 residues. The CDR3 region has the DNA TGCGCCAGCAGCCTAGTGGGCGGGGAGACCCAGTACTTC. This sequence encodes CASSLVGGETQYF.

The chain uses TRBV10-3 and TRBJ2-7; 10 positions match TRBD2. The CDR3 runs to 16 residues. The junction had 6 bases not matched to a gene; V was cut back by 0 bases and J by 4 bases. Germline CDR1 reads ENHRY; CDR2 reads SYGVKD. CDR3 residues: CAISESGLAGAYEQYV. CDR3 DNA sequence: TGTGCCATCAGTGAGTCGGGCCTAGCGGGAGCGTACGAGCAGTACGTC.

This chain joins TRBV6-1 and TRBJ2-1; tentative D call: TRBD2 (5 bases). With 7 bases removed from V and 9 bases from J, the gap between germline ends came to 19 bases. The CDR3 loop spans 14 amino acids. The germline V gene has CDR1 MNHNS and CDR2 SASEGT. The CDR3 DNA reads as TGTGCCAGCATGTCAGTAGGCCACGGAGGTGAGCAGTTCTTC. Protein: CASMSVGHGGEQFF.

The chain links TRBV5-1 to TRBJ2-1; D uncertain. Germline loops: CDR1 SGHRS, CDR2 YFSETQ. The ends were cut back, 0 bases at V and 7 bases at J, with 8 bases in the middle. The CDR3 consists of 13 residues. CDR3 DNA: TGCGCCAGCAGCTTGGTTGGGCTAAATGAGCAGTTCTTC. It yields the protein CASSLVGLNEQFF.

This clone was seen more than once but under ten times. The V and J genes are TRBV7-9 and TRBJ2-2, with TRBD2 matching 13 bases. Germline lookup yields CDR1 SEHNR and CDR2 FQNEAQ (reference sequence). With 7 bases clipped from V and 4 bases from J, the junction kept 15 bases outside the gene matches. This CDR3 is built from 19 residues. The CDR3 sequence is CASNAGTSGIPGGTGELFF. The CDR3, as DNA: TGTGCCAGCAACGCCGGGACTAGCGGGATTCCGGGCGGCACCGGGGAGCTGTTTTTT.

The V call is TRBV9, the J call TRBJ2-2; D remains unclear. V lost 0 bases, J lost 5 bases, and 8 bases lay in between. The CDR3 extends over 14 amino acids. CDR1 SGDLS and CDR2 YYNGEE come from the germline V gene. This CDR3 reads CASSVATGTGELFF. The CDR3 nucleotides read TGTGCCAGCAGCGTAGCAACCGGTACCGGGGAGCTGTTTTTT. The full variable domain, its missing parts supplied by reference TRBV9 and TRBJ2-2, is DSGVTQTPKHLITATGQRVTLRCSPRSGDLSVYWYQQSLDQGLQFLIQYYNGEERAKGNILERFSAQQFPDLHSELNLSSLELGDSALYFCASSVATGTGELFFGEGSRLTVL.

The rearrangement links TRBV18 to TRBJ2-5; possible D gene TRBD2, 5 bases. The V and J ends lost 3 bases and 1 base respectively, with 9 bases between them. The CDR3 length is 14 residues. The germline gives CDR1 KGHSH, CDR2 LQKENI. CDR3 DNA: TGTGCCAGCTCACCTCCACTAGTCCAAGAGACCCAGTACTTC. Translation: CASSPPLVQETQYF.

This chain links TRBV18 with TRBJ1-1; 8 bases are a match to TRBD1. The CDR3 has 14 amino acids. Trimming removed 3 bases from V and 5 bases from J; junction bases left unmatched: 5. Germline V CDR1 and CDR2: KGHSH, LQKENI. The CDR3 DNA reads TGTGCCAGCTCACCGCAGGGGGCCGGGACTGAAGCTTTCTTT. Amino acid sequence: CASSPQGAGTEAFF.

This chain links TRBV4-2 with TRBJ2-7; 9 positions match TRBD1. This CDR3 is built from 18 residues. Germline lookup yields CDR1 LGHNA and CDR2 YNFKEQ. With V trimmed by 1 base and J by 3 bases, 13 bases remained unmatched. The CDR3 coding sequence is TGTGCCAGCAGCCAAGGGGAGGACAGGGGTAGGGGCAACTACGAGCAGTACTTC. It encodes CASSQGEDRGRGNYEQYF.

The chain couples TRBV27 to TRBJ2-2; 8 bases line up with TRBD1. CDR3 length: 16 residues. Germline V gene lookup returns CDR1 MNHEY and CDR2 SMNVEV (reference sequence). After removal of 5 bases from V and 1 base from J, the junction contained 6 bases not matched to a gene. CDR3 coding DNA: TGTGCCAGCAGTCTCACCGGGACAGGGAACACCGGGGAGCTGTTTTTT. It specifies CASSLTGTGNTGELFF.

The chain combines TRBV6-1 with TRBJ2-7; TRBD1 might be the D (5 bases). The CDR3 loop spans 13 amino acids. Germline V lookup: CDR1 MNHNS, CDR2 SASEGT. Trimming shortened V by 7 bases and J by 6 bases, and 16 bases separated the two germline ends. CDR3 sequence reads: CASTKQGMGEQYV. The CDR3 region has the DNA TGTGCCAGCACCAAGCAGGGAATGGGCGAGCAGTACGTC.

V usage is TRBV6-5 and J usage is TRBJ2-3; a weak D match, TRBD2 (6 bases). In germline, CDR1 is MNHEY, CDR2 SVGAGI. Trimming removed 6 bases from V and 1 base from J, with 8 bases in between. The CDR3 has 13 amino acids. The CDR3 protein is CASSPSGTDTQYF. The CDR3 bases are TGTGCCAGCAGCCCTAGCGGCACAGATACGCAGTATTTT.

V gene TRBV30 combines with J gene TRBJ1-5; 9 positions agree with TRBD1. J lost 3 bases, V lost 8 bases, and 5 bases had no gene match. CDR1 is GTSNPN, CDR2 SVGIG, per germline (reference sequence). The CDR3 covers 13 residues. The CDR3 DNA reads as TGTGCCACCGGACAGGGGTACAATCAGCCCCAGCATTTT. Amino acid sequence: CATGQGYNQPQHF.

The gene calls are TRBV9 and TRBJ2-7; D is possibly TRBD1 (6 bases). V lost 7 bases to trimming and J lost 0 bases, with 14 bases between them. The CDR3 covers 14 residues. Germline values: CDR1 SGDLS, CDR2 YYNGEE. CDR3: CASGGTGNSYEQYV. The CDR3, as DNA: TGTGCCAGCGGGGGAACAGGGAACTCCTACGAGCAGTACGTC.

The chain has TRBV5-1 and TRBJ2-5, with TRBD2 matching over 7 bases. Germline V CDR1 and CDR2: SGHRS, YFSETQ. The ends lost 0 bases at V and 2 bases at J; junction bases unmatched: 10. This CDR3 contains 17 residues. The CDR3 DNA sequence: TGCGCCAGCAGCTTGGCGCCAAAGTCTAGCGGTCAAGAGACCCAGTACTTC. This gives the protein CASSLAPKSSGQETQYF.

V is TRBV4-1 and J is TRBJ2-1; tentatively, D is TRBD1 (6 bases). With 3 bases removed from V and 5 bases from J, the gap between germline ends came to 17 bases. The length of the CDR3 is 16 residues. Per germline, CDR1 MGHRA and CDR2 YSYEKL. Here the CDR3 DNA reads TGCGCCAGCAGCCAGATCTCTTTCTGGGACAACAATGAGCAGTTCTTC. Encoded protein: CASSQISFWDNNEQFF.

In its sample, this clone was seen once. This rearrangement joins TRBV28 to TRBJ2-2, with D possibly TRBD2 on 7 matching bases. The CDR3 covers 16 residues. Germline V gene lookup returns CDR1 MDHEN and CDR2 SYDVKM. V was shortened by 1 base and J by 4 bases, with 13 bases between the two germline ends. CDR3 sequence: CASSLLAGAVTGELFF. Here the CDR3 DNA reads TGTGCCAGCAGTTTATTGGCGGGGGCGGTCACCGGGGAGCTGTTTTTT.

This rearrangement joins TRBV5-4 to TRBJ1-2; tentative D call: TRBD1 (6 bases). This CDR3 has 15 residues. CDR1 is SGHNT and CDR2 is YYREEE in the germline V gene (reference sequence). V was trimmed by 5 bases and J by 2 bases, leaving 16 bases between them. CDR3 residues: CASRYQQGGNYGYTF. Written as DNA, the CDR3 is TGTGCCAGCAGATACCAACAGGGAGGGAACTATGGCTACACCTTC. Together with reference TRBV5-4 and TRBJ1-2, the CDR3 gives the full variable domain: ETGVTQSPTHLIKTRGQQVTLRCSSQSGHNTVSWYQQALGQGPQFIFQYYREEENGRGNFPPRFSGLQFPNYSSELNVNALELDDSALYLCASRYQQGGNYGYTFGSGTRLTVV.

This clone has a handful of counts. The chain uses TRBV4-2 and TRBJ2-1; TRBD2 agrees at 15 bases. Germline values: CDR1 LGHNA, CDR2 YNFKEQ. The CDR3 runs to 17 residues. V gave up 4 bases and J gave up 8 bases; unmatched junction bases: 9. The DNA of the CDR3 is TGTGCCAGCAGCCCTGGGACTAGCGGGGGGCCCCAGGATGAGCAGTTCTTC. Translating it yields CASSPGTSGGPQDEQFF.

J is TRBJ1-2 and V is TRBV30; D is unresolved. CDR3 length: 12 amino acids. Trimming pared 2 bases from V and 6 bases from J, leaving 10 bases between. Germline-derived CDR1 and CDR2 are GTSNPN and SVGIG (reference sequence). The CDR3 region has the DNA TGTGCCTGGAGTCCCGGCCAGGATGGCTACACCTTC. Amino acids: CAWSPGQDGYTF.

This clone has just a few counts. The gene calls are TRBV10-3 and TRBJ1-1, with TRBD1 matching over 9 bases. V dropped 0 bases and J dropped 3; count of bases not matched to a gene: 8. CDR1 is ENHRY, CDR2 SYGVKD, per germline. CDR3 length equals 17 residues. CDR3 amino acids: CAISESGLGQGYTEAFF. The CDR3 DNA reads TGTGCCATCAGTGAGTCGGGGTTGGGACAGGGCTACACTGAAGCTTTCTTT.

J is TRBJ2-2 and V is TRBV11-3; 8 bases are a match to TRBD2. Trimming cost V 5 bases and J 2 bases; bases outside gene matches: 4. CDR1 is SGHNT, CDR2 YENEEA, per germline. This CDR3 spans 15 amino acids. CDR3 coding DNA: TGTGCCAGCAGCGTCAGCGGGGGAAACACCGGGGAGCTGTTTTTT. It encodes CASSVSGGNTGELFF.

This clone was counted between two and nine times. The chain has TRBV5-1 and TRBJ2-7; TRBD2 aligns across 11 bases. CDR1 and CDR2 from the germline V gene are SGHRS and YFSETQ. The CDR3 runs to 15 residues. Trimming removed 4 bases from V and 3 bases from J; junction bases left unmatched: 6. The CDR3 nucleotides are TGCGCCAGCAGCCCGCTAGCGGGAGGTCGCTACGAGCAGTACGTC. Translating gives CASSPLAGGRYEQYV.

This clone was observed a handful of times. CDR3: CASSEIGQGGRAFF. Here the CDR3 DNA reads TGTGCCAGCAGTGAGATAGGGCAGGGAGGAAGAGCTTTCTTT. The chain joins TRBV2 to TRBJ1-1, with D possibly matching TRBD1 (5 bases). V gave up 3 bases and J gave up 10 bases, with 18 bases separating them. Germline CDR1 SNHLY, CDR2 FYNNEI. The CDR3 consists of 14 residues.

This clone was counted between two and nine times. The rearrangement joins TRBV6-1 to TRBJ2-5; TRBD1 agrees at 7 bases. The V segment lost 7 bases and the J segment 1 base; nucleotides outside the gene matches: 6. Germline CDR1 is MNHNS and CDR2 is SASEGT. There are 14 residues in the CDR3. DNA of the CDR3: TGTGCCAGCATCGAAGGGGGCGCCCAAGAGACCCAGTACTTC. It specifies CASIEGGAQETQYF.

The rearrangement uses TRBV11-3 and TRBJ2-1; TRBD2 might be the D (6 bases). V lost 1 base and J lost 7, with 8 bases in between. The CDR3 consists of 13 residues. CDR1 is SGHNT, CDR2 YENEEA, per germline. The CDR3 region has the DNA TGTGCCAGCAGCTTAGGGACTATTAATGAGCAGTTCTTC. Amino acid sequence: CASSLGTINEQFF. Full variable domain (remainder filled in from reference TRBV11-3 and TRBJ2-1): EAGVVQSPRYKIIEKKQPVAFWCNPISGHNTLYWYLQNLGQGPELLIRYENEEAVDDSQLPKDRFSAERLKGVDSTLKIQPAELGDSAVYLCASSLGTINEQFFGPGTRLTVL.